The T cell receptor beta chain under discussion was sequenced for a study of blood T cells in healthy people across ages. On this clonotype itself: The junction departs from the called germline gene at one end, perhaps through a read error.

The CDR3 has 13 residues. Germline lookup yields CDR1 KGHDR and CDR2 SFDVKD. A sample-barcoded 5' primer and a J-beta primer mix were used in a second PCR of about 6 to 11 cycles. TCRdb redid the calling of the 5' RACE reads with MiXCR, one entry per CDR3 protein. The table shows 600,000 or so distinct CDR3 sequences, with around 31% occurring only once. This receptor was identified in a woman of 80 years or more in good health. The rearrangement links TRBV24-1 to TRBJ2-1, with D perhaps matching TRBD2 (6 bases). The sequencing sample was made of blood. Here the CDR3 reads CAASGGSRNEQFF. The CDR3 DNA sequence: TGTGCCGCCAGTGGGGGGTCGCGGAATGAGCAGTTCTTC.